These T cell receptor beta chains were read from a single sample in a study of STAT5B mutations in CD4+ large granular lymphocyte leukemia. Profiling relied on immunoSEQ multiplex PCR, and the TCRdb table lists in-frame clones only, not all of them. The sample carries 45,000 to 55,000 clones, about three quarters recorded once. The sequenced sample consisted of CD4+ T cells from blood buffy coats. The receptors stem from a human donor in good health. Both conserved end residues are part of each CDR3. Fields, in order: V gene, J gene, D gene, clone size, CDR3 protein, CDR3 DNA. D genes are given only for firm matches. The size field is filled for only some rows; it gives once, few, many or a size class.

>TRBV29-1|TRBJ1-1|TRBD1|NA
CSAAGQQNTEAFF
TGCAGCGCCGCGGGACAGCAAAACACTGAAGCTTTCTTT
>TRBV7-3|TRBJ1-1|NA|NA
CASSLSGDPNTEAFF
TGTGCCAGCAGCTTGAGTGGGGACCCGAACACTGAAGCTTTCTTT
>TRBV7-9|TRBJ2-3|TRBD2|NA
CASSLAETSGGTDTQYF
TGTGCCAGCAGCTTAGCGGAGACTAGCGGGGGCACAGATACGCAGTATTTT
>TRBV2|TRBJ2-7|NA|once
CASNPDPYEQYF
TGTGCCAGCAACCCAGACCCTTACGAGCAGTACTTC
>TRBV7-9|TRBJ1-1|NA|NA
CASSFVDTEAFF
TGTGCCAGCAGCTTCGTAGACACTGAAGCTTTCTTT
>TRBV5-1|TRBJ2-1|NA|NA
CASSWTEGAYNEQFF
TGCGCCAGCAGCTGGACGGAGGGAGCCTACAATGAGCAGTTCTTC
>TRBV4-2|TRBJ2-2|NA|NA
CASSQEGPGELFF
TGTGCCAGCAGCCAAGAAGGTCCCGGGGAGCTGTTTTTT
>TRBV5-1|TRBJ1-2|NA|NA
CASSPGNRDGYTF
TGCGCCAGCAGCCCAGGAAACAGGGACGGCTACACCTTC
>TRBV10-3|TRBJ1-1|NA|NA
CAISQGSGTEAFF
TGTGCCATCAGTCAGGGGAGTGGGACTGAAGCTTTCTTT
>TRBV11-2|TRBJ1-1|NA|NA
CASSGLLGPNTEAFF
TGTGCCAGCAGCGGTCTGCTAGGGCCGAACACTGAAGCTTTCTTT
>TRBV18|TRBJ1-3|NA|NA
CASSPAESSGNTIYF
TGTGCCAGCTCACCAGCGGAGAGCTCTGGAAACACCATATATTTT
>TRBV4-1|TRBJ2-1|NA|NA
CASSQPRERGISQFF
TGCGCCAGCAGCCAACCCCGGGAGAGGGGAATATCTCAGTTCTTC
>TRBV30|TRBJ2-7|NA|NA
CAWSVGGGTYEQYF
TGTGCCTGGAGTGTAGGTGGGGGAACCTACGAGCAGTACTTC
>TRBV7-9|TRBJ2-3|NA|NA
CASSFGGGTDTQYF
TGTGCCAGCAGCTTCGGCGGGGGCACAGATACGCAGTATTTT
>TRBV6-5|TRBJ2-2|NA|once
CASSYSWDTNTGELFF
TGTGCCAGCAGTTACTCGTGGGACACGAACACCGGGGAGCTGTTTTTT
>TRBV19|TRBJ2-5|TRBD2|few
CASSITGGETQYF
TGTGCCAGTAGTATCACGGGAGGGGAGACCCAGTACTTC
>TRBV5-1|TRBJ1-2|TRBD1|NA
CASTPGQGIAGGYTF
TGCGCCAGTACACCAGGACAGGGGATCGCTGGGGGCTACACCTTC
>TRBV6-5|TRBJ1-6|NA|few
CASSYSHESPLHF
TGTGCCAGCAGTTACTCTCACGAATCACCCCTCCACTTT
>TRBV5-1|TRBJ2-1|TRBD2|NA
CASSPGGGAPSYNEQFF
TGCGCCAGCAGCCCGGGGGGAGGAGCCCCCTCCTACAATGAGCAGTTCTTC
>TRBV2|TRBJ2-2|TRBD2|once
CASSREGGATGELFF
TGTGCCAGCTCCCGGGAGGGCGGGGCAACCGGGGAGCTGTTTTTT
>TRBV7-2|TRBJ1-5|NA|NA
CASSLEGVGRDQPQHF
TGTGCCAGCAGCTTAGAAGGAGTGGGTCGGGATCAGCCCCAGCATTTT
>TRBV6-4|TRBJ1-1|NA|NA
CASSDDRSISNTEAFF
TGTGCCAGCAGTGACGACAGGTCGATTTCGAACACTGAAGCTTTCTTT